Reported below is one T cell receptor beta chain. Original analysis: Nucleated cell number was recorded as an estimate derived from reference gene primer amplification. TCRdb's copy holds only in-frame clones and misses some; the assay was immunoSEQ multiplex PCR. That table supplies the V and J calls and clone size; D and trimming were determined from the DNA. The sample holds a few hundred thousand clones, around four fifths seen once. This specimen belongs to a study of blood T cell repertoires in COVID-19. On the study more broadly: Acute-phase and convalescent COVID-19 samples originated in the United States, Italy and Spain. In each case, the material was cDNA or gDNA derived from T cells, B-cell-depleted T cells, or PBMCs.

The CDR3 is 16 amino acids. Germline V lookup: CDR1 SEHNR, CDR2 FQNEAQ (reference sequence). Germline trimming cut 1 base from V and 9 bases from J; bases unmatched to any gene: 7. J is TRBJ1-6 and V is TRBV7-9; 9 nucleotides align to TRBD1. Sequenced material: peripheral blood. This sequence originates from a woman aged 50 to 65 with active or convalescent COVID-19. CDR3 sequence reads: CASSLGSGTGTSPLHF. In DNA, the CDR3 is TGTGCCAGCAGCTTAGGTTCTGGGACAGGGACTTCACCCCTCCACTTT.